The present entry profiles one T cell receptor beta chain with its context. Sequencing used immunoSEQ multiplex PCR; TCRdb keeps in-frame clones, though not all of them. The repertoire holds about 190,000 clones, with about nine tenths as singletons. This CDR3 spans 15 amino acids. CDR1 and CDR2 from the germline V gene are MNHEY and SMNVEV (reference sequence). V lost 1 base to trimming and J lost 5 bases, with 14 bases between them. These data originate in a study of control samples from healthy donors and cancer patients. The chain recombines TRBV27 with TRBJ1-1; TRBD1 might be the D (6 bases). This clonotype was obtained from a young man in good health. Material for sequencing was blood. The CDR3 loop is CASSLWARGKTEAFF. In DNA, the CDR3 is TGTGCCAGCAGTTTATGGGCCAGGGGAAAAACTGAAGCTTTCTTT.